This T cell receptor beta chain was profiled in a study of OX40 agonist ivuxolimab in advanced cancers. Study in general: Three patients, one with hepatocellular carcinoma and two with cutaneous melanoma, responded partially.

Notes on this clone: Its antigen is not known.

The CDR3 totals 14 residues. Germline V gives CDR1 MDHEN, CDR2 SYDVKM. The V and J ends lost 5 bases and 7 bases respectively, with 15 bases between them. Some clones are missing from TCRdb's copy, which holds only in-frame ones; the method was immunoSEQ multiplex PCR. The sample shows about 31,000 clones, roughly 86% of them seen only once. General study findings and limits: Clonal expansion from baseline to week 6 occurred in both CD4+ and CD8+ T cells. More expanded clones were found, on average, in CD8+ than in CD4+ T cells. Partial responders dosed at 0.1-3.0 mg/kg displayed clonal expansion ranking among the lowest.

Sequencing was performed on CD4+ or CD8+ T cells sorted from blood, taken in a trial of the OX40 agonist ivuxolimab. The chain has TRBV28 and TRBJ2-1, with D perhaps being TRBD1 or TRBD2 (5 bases each). The source of this sequence is an adult with an advanced solid tumor such as melanoma, head and neck, liver or kidney cancer. The CDR3 is CASSLGTAPNEQFF. CDR3 bases: TGTGCCAGCAGTCTCGGGACCGCCCCGAATGAGCAGTTCTTC.